These 5 T cell receptor beta chains originate from one sample sequenced in a study of multiple sclerosis patients with progressive multifocal leukoencephalopathy. Time point defined: time of PML onset. Only in-frame clones appear in the TCRdb table, and some are missing; sequencing was by immunoSEQ multiplex PCR. This sample yields tens of thousands of clones, of which about 88% are seen a single time; 3% to 3.5% belongs to the top ten. This specimen consisted of PBMCs, obtained from a patient treated with natalizumab. The receptor set was obtained from a human donor with progressive multifocal leukoencephalopathy.

The chain joins TRBV5-7 to TRBJ1-1, with TRBD1 identical over 7 bases. TRBV5-7 is annotated as an ORF whose role is uncertain. CDR3 length equals 15 residues. J lost 1 base, V lost 4 bases, and 7 bases had no gene match. CDR3 coding DNA: TGTGCCAGCAGCGGCGAAACAGGGGCGAACACTGAAGCTTTCTTT. This encodes CASSGETGANTEAFF.

As regards this clone: Other DNA sequences from this sample encode an identical CDR3 as well. The chain employs TRBV18 and TRBJ1-1; D is possibly TRBD1 (5 bases). CDR1 KGHSH and CDR2 LQKENI come from the germline V gene. V was clipped by 2 bases and J by 4 bases, with 8 bases between them. There are 13 residues in the CDR3. The CDR3 region is CASSPGRGTEAFF. CDR3 DNA: TGTGCCAGCTCACCAGGGAGGGGCACTGAAGCTTTCTTT.

The rearrangement uses TRBV10-3 and TRBJ2-5, with D perhaps being TRBD1 or TRBD2 (5 bases each). The ends were cut back, 0 bases at V and 4 bases at J, with 12 bases in the middle. Germline V CDR1 and CDR2: ENHRY, SYGVKD. The CDR3 extends over 15 amino acids. The CDR3 sequence is CAISESGRERETQYF. The CDR3 DNA follows: TGTGCCATCAGTGAGTCGGGCAGGGAGAGAGAGACCCAGTACTTC.

The chain is built from TRBV11-2 and TRBJ1-2; D is ambiguous. V lost 5 bases to trimming and J lost 8 bases, with 9 bases between them. Germline lookup yields CDR1 SGHAT and CDR2 FQNNGV. The CDR3 totals 11 residues. DNA of the CDR3: TGTGCCAGCAGCCCAACTTCGGGCTACACCTTC. It codes for CASSPTSGYTF.

This chain uses TRBV10-2 with TRBJ2-1, with no clear D. Trimming removed 6 bases at V and 2 bases at J, with 5 bases between. The CDR3 runs to 12 residues. CDR1 is WSHSY and CDR2 is SAAADI in the germline V gene. The CDR3 nucleotides are TGCGCCAGCAGCGAAACCTACAATGAGCAGTTCTTC. This encodes CASSETYNEQFF.